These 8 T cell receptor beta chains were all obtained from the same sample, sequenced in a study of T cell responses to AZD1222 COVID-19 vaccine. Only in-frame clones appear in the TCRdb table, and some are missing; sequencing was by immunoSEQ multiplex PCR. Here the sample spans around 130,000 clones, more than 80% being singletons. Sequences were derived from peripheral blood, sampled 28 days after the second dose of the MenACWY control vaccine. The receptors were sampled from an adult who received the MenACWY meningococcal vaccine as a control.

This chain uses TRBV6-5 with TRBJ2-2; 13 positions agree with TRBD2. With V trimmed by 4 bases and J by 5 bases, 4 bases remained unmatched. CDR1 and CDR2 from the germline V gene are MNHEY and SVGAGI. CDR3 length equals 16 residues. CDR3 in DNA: TGTGCCAGCAGTTCACCGGGACTAGCGGGGACCGGGGAGCTGTTTTTT. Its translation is CASSSPGLAGTGELFF.

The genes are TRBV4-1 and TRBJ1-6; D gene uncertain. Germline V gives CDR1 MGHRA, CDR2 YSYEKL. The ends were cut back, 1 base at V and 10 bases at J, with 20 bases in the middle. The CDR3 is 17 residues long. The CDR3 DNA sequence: TGCGCCAGCAGCCAAGCGGGGTCCTTAGGGTTCCGGTCACCCCTCCACTTT. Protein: CASSQAGSLGFRSPLHF.

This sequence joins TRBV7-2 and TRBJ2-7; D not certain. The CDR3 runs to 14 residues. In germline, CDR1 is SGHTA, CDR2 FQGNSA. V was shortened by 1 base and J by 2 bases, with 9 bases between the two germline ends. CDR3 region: CASSLGLGAYEQYF. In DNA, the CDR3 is TGTGCCAGCAGCTTAGGTCTGGGTGCCTACGAGCAGTACTTC.

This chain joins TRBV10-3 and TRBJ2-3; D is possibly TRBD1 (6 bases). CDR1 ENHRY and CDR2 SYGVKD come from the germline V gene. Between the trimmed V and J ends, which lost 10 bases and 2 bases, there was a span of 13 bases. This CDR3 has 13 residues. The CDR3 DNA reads TGTGCCACAAACAGGGAAATCACAGATACGCAGTATTTT. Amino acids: CATNREITDTQYF.

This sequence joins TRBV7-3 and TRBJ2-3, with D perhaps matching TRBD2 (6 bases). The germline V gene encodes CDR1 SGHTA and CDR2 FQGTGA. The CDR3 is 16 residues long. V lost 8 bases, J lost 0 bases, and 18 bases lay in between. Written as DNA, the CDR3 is TGTGCCAGCGCTCTTCTTATCGGGGGAAGCACAGATACGCAGTATTTT. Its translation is CASALLIGGSTDTQYF.

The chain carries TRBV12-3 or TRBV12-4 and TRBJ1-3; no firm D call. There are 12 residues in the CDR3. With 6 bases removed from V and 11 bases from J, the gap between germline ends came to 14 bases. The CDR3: CASSPHPVPIYF. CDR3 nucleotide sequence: TGTGCCAGCAGCCCCCACCCGGTCCCCATATATTTT.

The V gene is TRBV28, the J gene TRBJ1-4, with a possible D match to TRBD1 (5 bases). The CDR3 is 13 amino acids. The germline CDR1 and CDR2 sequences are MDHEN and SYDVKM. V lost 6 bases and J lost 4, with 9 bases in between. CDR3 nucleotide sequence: TGTGCCAGCAGCAGGGCACTTAATGAAAAACTGTTTTTT. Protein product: CASSRALNEKLFF. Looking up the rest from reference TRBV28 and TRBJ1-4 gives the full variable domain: DVKVTQSSRYLVKRTGEKVFLECVQDMDHENMFWYRQDPGLGLRLIYFSYDVKMKEKGDIPEGYSVSREKKERFSLILESASTNQTSMYLCASSRALNEKLFFGSGTQLSVL.

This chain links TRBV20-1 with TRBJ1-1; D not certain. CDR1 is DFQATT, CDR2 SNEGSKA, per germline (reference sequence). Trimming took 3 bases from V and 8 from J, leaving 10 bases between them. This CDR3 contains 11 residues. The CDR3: CSASLHLEAFF. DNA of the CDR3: TGCAGTGCTAGTTTGCACCTAGAAGCTTTCTTT.